The 10 T cell receptor beta chains below were found in one sample sequenced in a study of cytomegalovirus exposure and HLA in healthy donors. The PCR had 60 Vbeta and 13 Jbeta primers. The protocol was immunoSEQ multiplex PCR, while the TCRdb copy is restricted to in-frame clones and leaves out a portion. This table has some 180,000 clones, 75% to 85% appearing once. The sample consisted of PBMCs. Receptors originate from a man between 18 and 35 years old in good health and CMV-seronegative.

This rearrangement joins TRBV29-1 to TRBJ2-7, with D tentatively TRBD1 (6 bases). Trimming shortened V by 2 bases and J by 6 bases, and 11 bases separated the two germline ends. CDR3 length: 12 residues. Germline V gives CDR1 SQVTM, CDR2 ANQGSEA. For the CDR3, the DNA is TGCAGCGTTGAATACAGGGCTGGCGAGCAGTACTTC. It codes for CSVEYRAGEQYF.

The genes are TRBV7-2 and TRBJ2-2; 10 nucleotides align to TRBD2. The CDR3 length is 16 residues. In germline, CDR1 is SGHTA, CDR2 FQGNSA. V was pared by 5 bases and J by 8 bases, with 11 bases of the junction left unmatched. CDR3: CASSALVSGRPGELFF. The CDR3 DNA sequence: TGTGCCAGCAGCGCGCTGGTTAGCGGGAGGCCGGGGGAGCTGTTTTTT.

In its sample, this clone was seen a few times. The chain employs TRBV4-3 and TRBJ2-1; a possible D gene is TRBD1 (6 bases). Trimming took off 1 base at V and 8 bases at J, with 18 bases between the two ends. CDR3 length equals 16 residues. The germline V gene has CDR1 LGHNA and CDR2 YSLEER. For the CDR3, the DNA is TGCGCCAGCAGCCAAGCTTATGGCCAGGGGCGCGATGAGCAGTTCTTC. It translates to CASSQAYGQGRDEQFF.

The chain employs TRBV18 and TRBJ2-1; D perhaps matches TRBD1 (5 bases). There are 15 residues in the CDR3. Trimming shortened V by 0 bases and J by 4 bases, and 10 bases separated the two germline ends. The germline gives CDR1 KGHSH, CDR2 LQKENI. CDR3 nucleotide sequence: TGTGCCAGCTCACCACCGGCAGGGTGGTACAATGAGCAGTTCTTC. Translation: CASSPPAGWYNEQFF.

V is TRBV29-1 and J is TRBJ1-5; 9 nucleotides align to TRBD1. Germline lookup yields CDR1 SQVTM and CDR2 ANQGSEA. This CDR3 has 15 residues. The J segment lost 4 bases and the V segment lost 7 bases, leaving 11 bases of the junction unmatched. DNA of the CDR3: TGCAGCGCGTCCCTGGGACAGGGATCTAATCAGCCCCAGCATTTT. It codes for CSASLGQGSNQPQHF. Supplemented by reference TRBV29-1 and TRBJ1-5, the full variable domain reads SAVISQKPSRDICQRGTSLTIQCQVDSQVTMMFWYRQQPGQSLTLIATANQGSEATYESGFVIDKFPISRPNLTFSTLTVSNMSPEDSSIYLCSASLGQGSNQPQHFGDGTRLSIL.

This sequence joins TRBV19 and TRBJ1-6; D unresolved. V was clipped by 4 bases and J by 9 bases, with 10 bases between them. The CDR3 runs to 13 residues. Germline CDR1 and CDR2: LNHDA and SQIVND (reference sequence). The CDR3 loop is CASSTTDISPLHF. The CDR3 DNA reads as TGTGCCAGTAGTACCACCGACATTTCACCCCTCCACTTT.

Worth noting for this clone: At one of its ends the junction is not consistent with the germline gene, which may arise from a read error. The chain links TRBV5-1 to TRBJ2-7; TRBD2 aligns across 8 bases. CDR1 and CDR2 from the germline V gene are SGHRS and YFSETQ. The CDR3 is made up of 15 amino acids. CDR3 region: CASSSSAAGESPFNF. CDR3 nucleotides: TGCGCCAGCAGCTCTTCGGCAGCGGGAGAAAGTCCCTTCAACTTC. Combining the CDR3 with reference TRBV5-1 and TRBJ2-7 gives the whole variable domain KAGVTQTPRYLIKTRGQQVTLSCSPISGHRSVSWYQQTPGQGLQFLFEYFSETQRNKGNFPGRFSGRQFSNSRSEMNVSTLELGDSALYLCASSSSAAGESPFNFGPGTRLTVT.

This clone came up a few times. V is TRBV4-3 and J is TRBJ1-3; maybe TRBD1 (6 bases). The ends were cut back, 3 bases at V and 2 bases at J, with 8 bases in the middle. Germline CDR1 and CDR2: LGHNA and YSLEER. The CDR3 sequence is 14 residues long. The CDR3 DNA follows: TGCGCCAGCAGCCATAGGGGGACTGGAAACACCATATATTTT. Encoded protein: CASSHRGTGNTIYF.

The rearrangement links TRBV5-6 to TRBJ1-1; maybe TRBD1 (6 bases). Germline lookup yields CDR1 SGHDT and CDR2 YYEEEE. CDR3 length: 14 residues. Trimming pared 7 bases from V and 6 bases from J, leaving 19 bases between. The CDR3 coding sequence is TGTGCCAGCCAGGAAACCTCAGGGACATCTGAAGCTTTCTTT. Translation gives CASQETSGTSEAFF.

The gene calls are TRBV12-5 and TRBJ2-1; possibly TRBD2 for D (6 bases). Germline CDR1 LGHNT, CDR2 FRNRAP. CDR3 size: 14 residues. V lost 6 bases, J lost 7 bases, and 16 bases lay in between. CDR3 amino acids: CASGPSLGRNEQFF. DNA for the CDR3: TGTGCTAGTGGCCCATCACTAGGGAGGAATGAGCAGTTCTTC.